The clone carrying this TCR beta chain was seen many times. Germline V gives CDR1 MNHEY, CDR2 SMNVEV (reference sequence). The junction had 14 bases not matched to a gene; V was cut back by 6 bases and J by 3 bases. There are 17 residues in the CDR3. TCRdb called the RACE reads again in MiXCR, with one record for every CDR3 protein. This sample has under 75,000 distinct CDR3 sequences, with around 7.9% found just once. Time point defined: patch test 2, 6 weeks after DPC sensitization. Treatment defined: therapeutic diphenylcyclopropenone sensitization with weekly scalp DPC. The source of the sample is a study of human T cells and chemical hapten exposure.

Sequencing was performed on whole blood, taken in connection with sensitization to the hapten diphenylcyclopropenone (DPC). This sequence originates from a woman aged 45-59 years with alopecia areata. Some clones in this sample may be carry-over from other donors' samples. J is TRBJ2-3 and V is TRBV27; TRBD1 matches 8 bases. CDR3 bases: TGTGCCAGCAGCCCGCGGGCCCGGACAGGGAAAACAGATACGCAGTATTTT. Its translation: CASSPRARTGKTDTQYF.